The rows below give T cell receptor beta chains drawn from one sample of a study of T cells in Graves' hyperthyroidism and ophthalmopathy. TCRdb ran MiXCR on the multiplex PCR reads and lists one entry per CDR3 protein. The sample includes 250,000 or so distinct CDR3 sequences, 13% to 15% of them seen just once. Material for sequencing was blood. These receptor sequences come from a woman aged 40 to 50 with Graves' hyperthyroidism that later progressed to Graves' ophthalmopathy. CDR3s include the opening cysteine and the closing phenylalanine or tryptophan. Fields, in order: CDR3 protein, CDR3 DNA, J gene, D gene, clone size, V gene. The D gene is left open where the match is weak. For some rows the clone size is stated as once, few or many, or as a class when expanded; others skip it.

CDR3 protein: CASSSGGAIGNQETQYF
CDR3 DNA: TGTGCCAGCAGCTCCGGCGGCGCGATCGGGAACCAAGAGACCCAGTACTTC
J gene: TRBJ2-5
D gene: .
clone size: many
V gene: TRBV7-2

CDR3 protein: CAISEGTEAFF
CDR3 DNA: TGTGCCATCAGTGAGGGCACTGAAGCTTTCTTT
J gene: TRBJ1-1
D gene: .
clone size: many
V gene: TRBV10-3

CDR3 protein: CASSLYQGETQYF
CDR3 DNA: TGCGCCAGCAGCTTGTACCAGGGAGAGACCCAGTACTTC
J gene: TRBJ2-5
D gene: .
clone size: many
V gene: TRBV5-1

CDR3 protein: CASSAGPKNIQYF
CDR3 DNA: TGTGCCAGCAGCGCGGGGCCCAAAAACATTCAGTACTTC
J gene: TRBJ2-4
D gene: .
clone size: many
V gene: TRBV27

CDR3 protein: CASTPTLNTGELFF
CDR3 DNA: TGTGCCAGCACCCCGACTCTGAACACCGGGGAGCTGTTTTTT
J gene: TRBJ2-2
D gene: .
clone size: .
V gene: TRBV6-1

CDR3 protein: CASIPLAGGGRHEQYF
CDR3 DNA: TGTGCCAGCATTCCCCTAGCGGGAGGGGGCCGGCACGAGCAGTACTTC
J gene: TRBJ2-7
D gene: TRBD2
clone size: .
V gene: TRBV2

CDR3 protein: CASSEPGQRSDTQYF
CDR3 DNA: TGTGCCAGCAGTGAACCGGGACAGCGATCAGATACGCAGTATTTT
J gene: TRBJ2-3
D gene: TRBD1
clone size: many
V gene: TRBV2

CDR3 protein: CASREGDTQYF
CDR3 DNA: TGTGCCAGCCGAGAAGGAGATACGCAGTATTTT
J gene: TRBJ2-3
D gene: .
clone size: many
V gene: TRBV28

CDR3 protein: CASSYRTEAFF
CDR3 DNA: TGTGCCAGCAGTTATAGGACAGAAGCTTTCTTT
J gene: TRBJ1-1
D gene: .
clone size: many
V gene: TRBV28

CDR3 protein: CASSQRSGGEKLFF
CDR3 DNA: TGTGCCAGCAGCCAACGGTCAGGGGGCGAAAAACTGTTTTTT
J gene: TRBJ1-4
D gene: TRBD1
clone size: few
V gene: TRBV14

CDR3 protein: CSVSLTGNTEAFF
CDR3 DNA: TGCAGCGTCTCCCTTACAGGGAACACTGAAGCTTTCTTT
J gene: TRBJ1-1
D gene: .
clone size: many
V gene: TRBV29-1

CDR3 protein: CASSPTTNIRGYNEQFF
CDR3 DNA: TGCGCCAGCAGCCCGACTACCAATATCCGGGGCTACAATGAGCAGTTCTTC
J gene: TRBJ2-1
D gene: .
clone size: .
V gene: TRBV4-1

CDR3 protein: CASSRRTGDEQFF
CDR3 DNA: TGTGCCAGCTCGCGTCGAACAGGGGATGAGCAGTTCTTC
J gene: TRBJ2-1
D gene: TRBD1
clone size: many
V gene: TRBV18

CDR3 protein: CASSADGISYEQYF
CDR3 DNA: TGTGCCAGCAGTGCAGACGGCATCTCCTACGAGCAGTACTTC
J gene: TRBJ2-7
D gene: .
clone size: many
V gene: TRBV6-1

CDR3 protein: CASSLDVTGELFF
CDR3 DNA: TGTGCCAGCAGCCTGGATGTCACCGGGGAGCTGTTTTTT
J gene: TRBJ2-2
D gene: .
clone size: many
V gene: TRBV7-9

CDR3 protein: CASSYDSAITEAFF
CDR3 DNA: TGTGCCAGCAGTTACGATTCAGCTATAACTGAAGCTTTCTTT
J gene: TRBJ1-1
D gene: .
clone size: many
V gene: TRBV6-5

CDR3 protein: CASSPGLAGGPAKNIQYF
CDR3 DNA: TGCGCCAGCAGCCCGGGACTAGCGGGAGGGCCTGCCAAAAACATTCAGTACTTC
J gene: TRBJ2-4
D gene: TRBD2
clone size: .
V gene: TRBV4-1

CDR3 protein: CASSVVQGAPTGELFF
CDR3 DNA: TGTGCCAGCAGCGTAGTACAGGGGGCCCCCACCGGGGAGCTGTTTTTT
J gene: TRBJ2-2
D gene: TRBD1
clone size: few
V gene: TRBV9

CDR3 protein: CASSLAVQGALNTEAFF
CDR3 DNA: TGTGCCAGCAGCTTAGCGGTCCAGGGGGCTCTGAACACTGAAGCTTTCTTT
J gene: TRBJ1-1
D gene: TRBD1
clone size: .
V gene: TRBV7-6

CDR3 protein: CASSLLRAGDRETQYF
CDR3 DNA: TGTGCCAGCAGCTTATTGCGCGCAGGGGACAGGGAGACCCAGTACTTC
J gene: TRBJ2-5
D gene: TRBD1
clone size: many
V gene: TRBV7-9

CDR3 protein: CASSLPKTPWGFYRHTGELFF
CDR3 DNA: TGTGCCAGCAGCCTCCCTAAAACCCCGTGGGGGTTTTATCGTCACACCGGGGAGCTGTTTTTT
J gene: TRBJ2-2
D gene: .
clone size: many
V gene: TRBV11-2

CDR3 protein: CASSLTGALRNEQFF
CDR3 DNA: TGTGCCAGCAGCTTAACAGGGGCCCTTAGGAATGAGCAGTTCTTC
J gene: TRBJ2-1
D gene: TRBD1
clone size: many
V gene: TRBV13

CDR3 protein: CAWSDDSNQPQHF
CDR3 DNA: TGTGCCTGGAGTGACGATAGCAATCAGCCCCAGCATTTT
J gene: TRBJ1-5
D gene: .
clone size: many
V gene: TRBV30

CDR3 protein: CASSFAGTGSGYEQYF
CDR3 DNA: TGTGCCAGCAGTTTCGCCGGGACAGGCTCTGGCTACGAGCAGTACTTC
J gene: TRBJ2-7
D gene: TRBD1
clone size: many
V gene: TRBV28

CDR3 protein: CAGAKGLRGEQYF
CDR3 DNA: TGTGCCGGGGCAAAAGGCTTAAGGGGCGAGCAGTACTTC
J gene: TRBJ2-7
D gene: .
clone size: .
V gene: TRBV2

CDR3 protein: CASSTTRGSNQPQHF
CDR3 DNA: TGTGCCAGTAGTACTACCAGGGGTAGCAATCAGCCCCAGCATTTT
J gene: TRBJ1-5
D gene: .
clone size: .
V gene: TRBV19

CDR3 protein: CASSLLLVPYEQYF
CDR3 DNA: TGTGCCAGCAGCTTATTACTAGTCCCCTACGAGCAGTACTTC
J gene: TRBJ2-7
D gene: .
clone size: many
V gene: TRBV7-8

CDR3 protein: CASSQDLAAQETQYF
CDR3 DNA: TGTGCCAGCAGCCAAGATCTAGCGGCCCAAGAGACCCAGTACTTC
J gene: TRBJ2-5
D gene: TRBD2
clone size: many
V gene: TRBV3-1

CDR3 protein: CASIGRLMFGEQYF
CDR3 DNA: TGTGCCAGCATTGGTAGGCTTATGTTCGGCGAGCAGTACTTC
J gene: TRBJ2-7
D gene: .
clone size: many
V gene: TRBV6-1

CDR3 protein: CASSQHPTGTTYEQYF
CDR3 DNA: TGCGCCAGCAGCCAACATCCGACAGGTACCACCTACGAGCAGTACTTC
J gene: TRBJ2-7
D gene: .
clone size: .
V gene: TRBV4-1

CDR3 protein: CASSPGLAGSYNEQFF
CDR3 DNA: TGCGCCAGCAGCCCTGGACTAGCGGGCTCCTACAATGAGCAGTTCTTC
J gene: TRBJ2-1
D gene: TRBD2
clone size: many
V gene: TRBV5-1

CDR3 protein: CAWNPSGRKNTEAFF
CDR3 DNA: TGTGCCTGGAACCCCTCGGGCAGGAAAAACACTGAAGCTTTCTTT
J gene: TRBJ1-1
D gene: .
clone size: many
V gene: TRBV30

CDR3 protein: CATGTGWNAEAFF
CDR3 DNA: TGTGCCACTGGGACAGGGTGGAACGCTGAAGCTTTCTTT
J gene: TRBJ1-1
D gene: TRBD1
clone size: .
V gene: TRBV19

CDR3 protein: CASSLSRGAERPGELFF
CDR3 DNA: TGTGCCAGCAGTTTATCGAGAGGGGCGGAGAGGCCCGGGGAGCTGTTTTTT
J gene: TRBJ2-2
D gene: .
clone size: .
V gene: TRBV27

CDR3 protein: CASSRLAGGGNEQFF
CDR3 DNA: TGCGCCAGCAGCCGACTAGCGGGGGGCGGGAATGAGCAGTTCTTC
J gene: TRBJ2-1
D gene: TRBD2
clone size: many
V gene: TRBV5-1

CDR3 protein: CASTGRVDTQYF
CDR3 DNA: TGTGCCAGCACCGGGAGGGTGGATACGCAGTATTTT
J gene: TRBJ2-3
D gene: TRBD2
clone size: .
V gene: TRBV6-1

CDR3 protein: CASSFGDRGSNQPQHF
CDR3 DNA: TGTGCCAGCAGCTTTGGGGACAGGGGTAGCAATCAGCCCCAGCATTTT
J gene: TRBJ1-5
D gene: TRBD1
clone size: many
V gene: TRBV13

CDR3 protein: CASSPGLAGVGAYEQYF
CDR3 DNA: TGTGCCAGCAGTCCGGGACTAGCGGGAGTCGGAGCCTACGAGCAGTACTTC
J gene: TRBJ2-7
D gene: TRBD2
clone size: .
V gene: TRBV2

CDR3 protein: CASSVHRDRDEKLFF
CDR3 DNA: TGTGCCAGCAGTGTACATCGGGACAGGGATGAAAAACTGTTTTTT
J gene: TRBJ1-4
D gene: TRBD1
clone size: many
V gene: TRBV28

CDR3 protein: CASRGTSGRATDTQYF
CDR3 DNA: TGCGCCAGCCGAGGGACTAGCGGGAGGGCCACAGATACGCAGTATTTT
J gene: TRBJ2-3
D gene: TRBD2
clone size: .
V gene: TRBV5-1

CDR3 protein: CASSATGNTEAFF
CDR3 DNA: TGTGCCAGCAGTGCGACGGGGAACACTGAAGCTTTCTTT
J gene: TRBJ1-1
D gene: .
clone size: many
V gene: TRBV6-1

CDR3 protein: CASSPYLSPLHF
CDR3 DNA: TGTGCCAGCAGTCCATACCTCTCACCCCTCCACTTT
J gene: TRBJ1-6
D gene: .
clone size: many
V gene: TRBV27

CDR3 protein: CASSQVYHQETQYF
CDR3 DNA: TGTGCCAGCAGCCAAGTCTACCACCAAGAGACCCAGTACTTC
J gene: TRBJ2-5
D gene: .
clone size: .
V gene: TRBV3-1

CDR3 protein: CASSWKSTDTQYF
CDR3 DNA: TGTGCCAGCAGTTGGAAAAGCACAGATACGCAGTATTTT
J gene: TRBJ2-3
D gene: .
clone size: many
V gene: TRBV6-1

CDR3 protein: CASSQGQARGYTF
CDR3 DNA: TGTGCCAGCAGCCAGGGACAGGCTAGGGGCTACACCTTC
J gene: TRBJ1-2
D gene: TRBD1
clone size: many
V gene: TRBV6-1

CDR3 protein: CASSFKGGRGLNTEAFF
CDR3 DNA: TGTGCCAGCAGTTTTAAGGGGGGGCGGGGATTGAACACTGAAGCTTTCTTT
J gene: TRBJ1-1
D gene: .
clone size: many
V gene: TRBV27

CDR3 protein: CASSLIGGSYEQYF
CDR3 DNA: TGTGCCAGTAGTTTAATAGGCGGCTCCTACGAGCAGTACTTC
J gene: TRBJ2-7
D gene: .
clone size: few
V gene: TRBV19

CDR3 protein: CASSIAGNGPNEQFF
CDR3 DNA: TGTGCCAGCAGTATAGCGGGGAACGGTCCCAATGAGCAGTTCTTC
J gene: TRBJ2-1
D gene: TRBD2
clone size: many
V gene: TRBV27

CDR3 protein: CASSLGGRGDWFLAKNIQYF
CDR3 DNA: TGTGCCAGCAGCTTAGGCGGGAGGGGGGATTGGTTTTTGGCCAAAAACATTCAGTACTTC
J gene: TRBJ2-4
D gene: TRBD2
clone size: few
V gene: TRBV7-2

CDR3 protein: CASRLGGLGEQFF
CDR3 DNA: TGTGCCAGCAGATTAGGGGGCCTCGGGGAGCAGTTCTTC
J gene: TRBJ2-1
D gene: TRBD1
clone size: many
V gene: TRBV12-3/TRBV12-4

CDR3 protein: CASSFGVMLWGARGYTF
CDR3 DNA: TGTGCCAGCAGTTTTGGGGTTATGCTTTGGGGGGCGAGAGGCTACACCTTC
J gene: TRBJ1-2
D gene: .
clone size: many
V gene: TRBV12-3/TRBV12-4

CDR3 protein: CASTTSSGRDNEQFF
CDR3 DNA: TGTGCCAGCACTACCTCTAGCGGGAGGGACAATGAGCAGTTCTTC
J gene: TRBJ2-1
D gene: TRBD2
clone size: many
V gene: TRBV28

CDR3 protein: CASRGEGGYLKETQYF
CDR3 DNA: TGTGCCAGCAGGGGTGAAGGGGGCTATTTAAAAGAGACCCAGTACTTC
J gene: TRBJ2-5
D gene: TRBD1
clone size: .
V gene: TRBV5-8

CDR3 protein: CASSGTLNTEAFF
CDR3 DNA: TGTGCCAGCAGCGGAACGTTGAACACTGAAGCTTTCTTT
J gene: TRBJ1-1
D gene: .
clone size: many
V gene: TRBV6-1

CDR3 protein: CASSLAGQGETQYF
CDR3 DNA: TGTGCCAGCAGCTTAGCGGGACAGGGGGAGACCCAGTACTTC
J gene: TRBJ2-5
D gene: TRBD1
clone size: few
V gene: TRBV7-8